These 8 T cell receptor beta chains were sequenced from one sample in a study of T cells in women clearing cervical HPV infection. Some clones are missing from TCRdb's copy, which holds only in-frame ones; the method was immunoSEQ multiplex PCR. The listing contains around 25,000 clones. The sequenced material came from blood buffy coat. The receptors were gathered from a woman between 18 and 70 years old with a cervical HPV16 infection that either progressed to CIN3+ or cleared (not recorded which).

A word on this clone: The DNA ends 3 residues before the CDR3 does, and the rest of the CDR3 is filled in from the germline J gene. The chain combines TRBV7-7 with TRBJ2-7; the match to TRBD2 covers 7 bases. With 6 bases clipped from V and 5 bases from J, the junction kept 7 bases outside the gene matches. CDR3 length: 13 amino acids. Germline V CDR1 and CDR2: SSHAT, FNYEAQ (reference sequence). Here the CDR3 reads CASSLDLADEQYF. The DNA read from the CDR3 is TGTGCCAGCAGTCTAGATCTAGCGGACGAG. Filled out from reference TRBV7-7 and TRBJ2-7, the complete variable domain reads GAGVSQSPRYKVTKRGQDVTLRCDPISSHATLYWYQQALGQGPEFLTYFNYEAQPDKSGLPSDRFSAERPEGSISTLTIQRTEQRDSAMYRCASSLDLADEQYFGPGTRLTVT.

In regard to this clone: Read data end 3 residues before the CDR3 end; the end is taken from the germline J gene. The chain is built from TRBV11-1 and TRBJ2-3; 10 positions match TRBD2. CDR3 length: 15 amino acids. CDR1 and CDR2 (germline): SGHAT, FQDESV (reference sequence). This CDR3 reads CASTSSGGNQETQYF. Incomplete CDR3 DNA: TGTGCCAGCACATCTAGCGGGGGCAACCAAGAGACG.

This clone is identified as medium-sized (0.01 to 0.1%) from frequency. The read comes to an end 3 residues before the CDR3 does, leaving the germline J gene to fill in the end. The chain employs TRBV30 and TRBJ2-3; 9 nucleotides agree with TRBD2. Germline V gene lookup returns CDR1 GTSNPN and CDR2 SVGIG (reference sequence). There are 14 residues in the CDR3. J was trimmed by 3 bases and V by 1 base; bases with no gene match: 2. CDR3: CAWSGGLATDTQYF. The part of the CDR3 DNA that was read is TGTGCCTGGAGTGGTGGACTAGCGACAGATACG.

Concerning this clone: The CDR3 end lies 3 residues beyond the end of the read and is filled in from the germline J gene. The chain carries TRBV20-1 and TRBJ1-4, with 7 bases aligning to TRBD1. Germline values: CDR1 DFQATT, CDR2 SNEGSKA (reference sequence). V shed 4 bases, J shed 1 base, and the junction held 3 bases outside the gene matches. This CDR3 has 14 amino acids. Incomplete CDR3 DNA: TGCAGTGCTACTCGACAGGGAACTAATGAAAAA. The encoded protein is CSATRQGTNEK. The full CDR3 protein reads CSATRQGTNEKLFF.

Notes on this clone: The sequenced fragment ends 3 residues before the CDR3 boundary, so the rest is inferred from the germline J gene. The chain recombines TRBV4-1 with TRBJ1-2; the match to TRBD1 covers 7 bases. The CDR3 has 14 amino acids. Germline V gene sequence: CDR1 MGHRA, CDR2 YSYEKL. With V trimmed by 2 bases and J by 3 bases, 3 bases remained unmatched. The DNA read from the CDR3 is TGCGCCAGCAGCCAATTGGGGACAGACTATGGC. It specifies CASSQLGTDYG. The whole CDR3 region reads CASSQLGTDYGYTF.

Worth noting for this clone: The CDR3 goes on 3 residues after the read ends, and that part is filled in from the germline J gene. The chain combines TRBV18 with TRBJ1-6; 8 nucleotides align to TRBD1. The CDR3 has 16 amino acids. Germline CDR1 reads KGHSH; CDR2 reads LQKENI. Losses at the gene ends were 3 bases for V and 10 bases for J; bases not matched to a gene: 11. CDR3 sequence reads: CASSPVDRGRGSPLHF. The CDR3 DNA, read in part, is TGTGCCAGCTCACCGGTCGACAGGGGAAGAGGATCACCC.

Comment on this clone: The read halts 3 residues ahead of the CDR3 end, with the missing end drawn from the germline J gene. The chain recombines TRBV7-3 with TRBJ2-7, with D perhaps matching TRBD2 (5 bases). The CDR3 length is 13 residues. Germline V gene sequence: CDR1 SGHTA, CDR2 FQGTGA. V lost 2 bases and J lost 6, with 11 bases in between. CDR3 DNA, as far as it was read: TGTGCCAGCAGCTTATTTTTTCGGGGCGAG. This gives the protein CASSLFFRGE. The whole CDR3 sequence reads CASSLFFRGEQYF. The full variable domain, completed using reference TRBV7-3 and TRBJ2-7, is GAGVSQTPSNKVTEKGKYVELRCDPISGHTALYWYRQSLGQGPEFLIYFQGTGAADDSGLPNDRFFAVRPEGSVSTLKIQRTERGDSAVYLCASSLFFRGEQYFGPGTRLTVT.

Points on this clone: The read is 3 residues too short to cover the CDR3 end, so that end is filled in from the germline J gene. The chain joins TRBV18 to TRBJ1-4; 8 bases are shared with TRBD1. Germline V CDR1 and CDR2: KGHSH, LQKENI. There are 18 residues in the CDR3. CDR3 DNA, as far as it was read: TGTGCCAGCTCACCCAGACAGGGGATTACCTCTGGGGCCAACGTA. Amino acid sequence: CASSPRQGITSGANV. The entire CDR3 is CASSPRQGITSGANVLFF.